The sequence of this TCR beta chain was determined in a study of shared clonotypes between healthy human individuals. This clone has a count of ten or more. The assay ran at deep level. Sequencing used immunoSEQ multiplex PCR; TCRdb keeps in-frame clones, though not all of them. The sample includes 1,100,000 or so clones, about four fifths seen only once; the top ten take about 0.52%. Everyone who donated was a Caucasian adult who lived in Nashville, Tennessee. The sequence was collected from a young man in good health. Some clones in this sample may be carry-over from other donors' samples. The sequenced sample consisted of memory CD4+ T cells from PBMCs. Subset of the sample: CD45RA-negative fraction.

The CDR3 region has the DNA TGCGCCAGCAGCCCCCAGCCAGGGTCCAGTGAGCAGTTCTTC. Amino acid sequence: CASSPQPGSSEQFF. V gene TRBV4-3 combines with J gene TRBJ2-1; D is perhaps TRBD1 (5 bases). This CDR3 contains 14 residues. From germline, CDR1 is LGHNA and CDR2 YSLEER. Trimming took 4 bases from V and 9 from J, leaving 16 bases between them.